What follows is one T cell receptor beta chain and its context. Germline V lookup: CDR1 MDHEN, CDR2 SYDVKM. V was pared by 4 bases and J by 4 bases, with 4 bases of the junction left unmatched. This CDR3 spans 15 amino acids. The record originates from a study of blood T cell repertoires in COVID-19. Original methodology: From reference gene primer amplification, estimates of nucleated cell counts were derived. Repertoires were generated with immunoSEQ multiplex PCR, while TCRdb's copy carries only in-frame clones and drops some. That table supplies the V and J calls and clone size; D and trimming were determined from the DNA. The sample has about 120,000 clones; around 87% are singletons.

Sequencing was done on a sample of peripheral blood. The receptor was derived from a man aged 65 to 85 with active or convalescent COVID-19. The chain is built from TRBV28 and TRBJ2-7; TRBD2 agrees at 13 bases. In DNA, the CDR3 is TGTGCCAGCAGTTCCCGGACTAGCGGGAGATACGAGCAGTACTTC. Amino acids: CASSSRTSGRYEQYF.